The 15 T cell receptor beta chains presented below share a single source sample, sequenced in a study of blood T cell repertoires in COVID-19. Sequencing used immunoSEQ multiplex PCR; TCRdb keeps in-frame clones, though not all of them. The repertoire holds approximately 150,000 clones, with 65% to 90% as singletons. Sequences were obtained from peripheral blood. These receptors all come from a human donor in a cohort sampled during active COVID-19.

A single count supports this clone. V and J are TRBV6-5 and TRBJ2-7, with a weak D call TRBD2 (6 bases). V dropped 2 bases and J dropped 4 bases, with 15 bases sitting between them. This CDR3 is 15 amino acids long. Germline loops: CDR1 MNHEY, CDR2 SVGAGI. CDR3 in amino acids: CASSYIWGAGYEQYF. The CDR3 DNA is TGTGCCAGCAGTTACATTTGGGGTGCGGGGTACGAGCAGTACTTC.

This clone was counted between two and nine times. The gene calls are TRBV28 and TRBJ2-1; TRBD2 aligns across 7 bases. Germline V CDR1 and CDR2: MDHEN, SYDVKM. CDR3 length: 15 amino acids. With 2 bases clipped from V and 3 bases from J, the junction kept 4 bases outside the gene matches. The chain's CDR3 is CASSLPRGDYNEQFF. The CDR3 DNA reads as TGTGCCAGCAGTTTACCCCGGGGGGACTACAATGAGCAGTTCTTC.

DNA of the CDR3: TGTGCCATCAGTGAGTCCGGGGTAAACTACGAGCAGTACTTC. Translated, it gives CAISESGVNYEQYF. The V and J genes are TRBV10-3 and TRBJ2-7; possibly TRBD2 for D (5 bases). CDR1 and CDR2 from the germline V gene are ENHRY and SYGVKD. This CDR3 region has 14 residues. V lost 0 bases and J lost 3, with 9 bases in between.

Note on this clone: Other nucleotide sequences in the sample specify the same CDR3. This chain connects TRBV15 to TRBJ2-7, with a tentative D call TRBD1 (6 bases). Trimming left V 3 bases short and J 4 bases short, with 10 bases between. In germline, CDR1 is LNHNV, CDR2 YYDKDF (reference sequence). This CDR3 has 13 residues. CDR3 amino acids: CATSRVDSYEQYF. The CDR3, as DNA: TGTGCCACCAGCAGGGTGGACAGTTACGAGCAGTACTTC.

This clone was seen just once. This chain joins TRBV6-6 and TRBJ1-2; TRBD1 aligns across 7 bases. Germline trimming cut 6 bases from V and 2 bases from J; bases unmatched to any gene: 6. The CDR3 is 14 residues long. The germline V gene has CDR1 MNHNY and CDR2 SVGAGI (reference sequence). The CDR3 is CASRTQQGNYGYTF. The CDR3 region has the DNA TGTGCCAGCAGGACTCAACAGGGGAACTATGGCTACACCTTC.

V gene TRBV28 combines with J gene TRBJ2-7; the match to TRBD1 covers 9 bases. Looked up from germline, CDR1 is MDHEN and CDR2 is SYDVKM. The length of the CDR3 is 12 residues. The junction had 1 base not matched to a gene; V was cut back by 7 bases and J by 3 bases. For the CDR3, the DNA is TGTGCCAGCACGACAGGGGGCTACGAGCAGTACTTC. It encodes CASTTGGYEQYF.

The rearrangement joins TRBV12-5 to TRBJ2-1; D is possibly TRBD2 (5 bases). CDR3 length: 13 amino acids. The germline V gene encodes CDR1 LGHNT and CDR2 FRNRAP. V was shortened by 5 bases and J by 6 bases, with 11 bases between the two germline ends. The CDR3: CASGPPAVNEQFF. The CDR3 DNA sequence: TGTGCTAGTGGTCCCCCAGCGGTCAATGAGCAGTTCTTC.

In its sample, this clone was seen a few times. J is TRBJ2-1 and V is TRBV5-6; the match to TRBD2 covers 9 bases. CDR1 is SGHDT, CDR2 YYEEEE, per germline. The trim removed 1 base at V and 5 bases at J, leaving 4 bases unmatched. The CDR3 loop spans 15 amino acids. Written as DNA, the CDR3 is TGTGCCAGCAGCTTGACGACTAGCGGAAACAATGAGCAGTTCTTC. Amino acids: CASSLTTSGNNEQFF.

This clone has only a few counts. The chain is built from TRBV19 and TRBJ2-2, with D unresolved. The CDR3 has 13 residues. Deletions cut 8 bases from V and 6 bases from J, with 13 bases between. Germline V gene data show CDR1 as LNHDA and CDR2 as SQIVND (reference sequence). The CDR3 reads CASGFVVSGELFF. The CDR3, as DNA: TGTGCCAGTGGTTTCGTAGTCTCCGGGGAGCTGTTTTTT.

This rearrangement joins TRBV28 to TRBJ1-6; D possibly corresponds to TRBD1 (6 bases). V was shortened by 1 base and J by 7 bases, with 17 bases between the two germline ends. Germline CDR1 is MDHEN and CDR2 is SYDVKM. The CDR3 sequence is 17 residues long. The CDR3: CASSLSQGRGPNSPLHF. The CDR3 coding sequence is TGTGCCAGCAGTTTATCCCAGGGGAGGGGTCCCAATTCACCCCTCCACTTT.

This rearrangement joins TRBV7-2 to TRBJ1-1; D is perhaps TRBD1 (6 bases). The CDR3 sequence is 14 residues long. V lost 5 bases and J 1 base, leaving 11 bases between the germline ends. Germline V gene sequence: CDR1 SGHTA, CDR2 FQGNSA. The CDR3 sequence is CASSPDRSNTEAFF. In DNA form, the CDR3 reads TGTGCCAGCAGCCCGGACAGATCGAACACTGAAGCTTTCTTT.

This clone occurred a few times. The rearrangement joins TRBV2 to TRBJ1-1, with unresolved D. The V end lost 6 bases, the J end lost 3 bases, and 11 bases lay between the germline ends. The germline V gene has CDR1 SNHLY and CDR2 FYNNEI. CDR3 length: 13 residues. The CDR3 DNA reads TGTGCCAGCAGAGGGATGGGAGACACTGAAGCTTTCTTT. This translates into CASRGMGDTEAFF.

This chain connects TRBV27 to TRBJ2-1, with D perhaps TRBD1 (6 bases). The CDR3 contains 15 residues. The V end was cut by 3 bases, the J end by 1 base, with 10 bases between. Germline values: CDR1 MNHEY, CDR2 SMNVEV (reference sequence). The CDR3 DNA sequence: TGTGCCAGCAGTTTCCAGGGGTATTCCTACAATGAGCAGTTCTTC. Encoded protein: CASSFQGYSYNEQFF.

The chain carries TRBV4-2 and TRBJ1-3; tentatively, D is TRBD1 (5 bases). Trimming took 4 bases from V and 1 from J, leaving 11 bases between them. The CDR3 totals 15 residues. CDR1 is LGHNA, CDR2 YNFKEQ, per germline. The CDR3 loop reads CASSLDRGSGNTIYF. DNA for the CDR3: TGTGCCAGCAGCCTAGACAGAGGTTCTGGAAACACCATATATTTT.

V and J are TRBV28 and TRBJ1-2; 10 nucleotides align to TRBD1. From germline, CDR1 is MDHEN and CDR2 SYDVKM. The CDR3 loop spans 13 amino acids. V lost 6 bases and J lost 8; bases outside the gene matches: 6. In nucleotides, the CDR3 is TGTGCCAGCAGACAGACAGGGGGCCGGGGCTACACCTTC. Protein: CASRQTGGRGYTF.